Below are 20 T cell receptor beta chains sequenced from a single sample in a study of blood T cell repertoires in COVID-19. Only in-frame clones appear in the TCRdb table, and some are missing; sequencing was by immunoSEQ multiplex PCR. The repertoire includes approximately 110,000 clones, around 88% of them detected once, and about 0.9% sits in the top ten. The sequenced sample consisted of peripheral blood. The receptors shown here come from a woman aged 45-65 years with active or convalescent COVID-19.

This sequence joins TRBV18 and TRBJ2-1, with TRBD2 matching over 10 bases. Germline CDR1 KGHSH, CDR2 LQKENI. J gave up 6 bases and V 3 bases, and 5 bases lay outside the gene matches. This CDR3 region has 15 residues. The CDR3 DNA sequence: TGTGCCAGCTCACCCTCCGGGACTAGCGTCAATGAGCAGTTCTTC. Amino acid sequence: CASSPSGTSVNEQFF.

This rearrangement joins TRBV28 to TRBJ1-5; 7 bases agree with TRBD1. Unmatched junction bases numbered 6, after V lost 5 bases and J lost 2 bases. The CDR3 is made up of 15 amino acids. The V gene's germline CDR1 is MDHEN and CDR2 SYDVKM. The CDR3 reads CASSRIGGGNQPQHF. CDR3 nucleotide sequence: TGTGCCAGCAGTAGAATAGGGGGCGGCAATCAGCCCCAGCATTTT.

This CDR3 reads CASSGSVAKNIQYF. CDR3 sequence (DNA): TGTGCCAGTAGTGGAAGCGTGGCCAAAAACATTCAGTACTTC. The genes are TRBV19 and TRBJ2-4; D not resolved. CDR3 length: 14 amino acids. Germline values: CDR1 LNHDA, CDR2 SQIVND (reference sequence). The ends were cut back, 5 bases at V and 1 base at J, with 9 bases in the middle. Full variable domain (remainder filled in from reference TRBV19 and TRBJ2-4): DGGITQSPKYLFRKEGQNVTLSCEQNLNHDAMYWYRQDPGQGLRLIYYSQIVNDFQKGDIAEGYSVSREKKESFPLTVTSAQKNPTAFYLCASSGSVAKNIQYFGAGTRLSVL.

The chain has TRBV29-1 and TRBJ1-5, with D unresolved. Trimming pared 4 bases from V and 2 bases from J, leaving 12 bases between. The CDR3 is made up of 14 amino acids. Germline CDR1 SQVTM, CDR2 ANQGSEA. Written as DNA, the CDR3 is TGCAGCGTTGGAGCAGGAGGAGGCAATCAGCCCCAGCATTTT. Amino acid sequence: CSVGAGGGNQPQHF.

This sequence joins TRBV27 and TRBJ2-7; D is possibly TRBD1 (5 bases). Deletions cut 6 bases from V and 3 bases from J, with 15 bases between. Germline CDR1 is MNHEY and CDR2 is SMNVEV (reference sequence). This CDR3 is built from 14 residues. CDR3 nucleotide sequence: TGTGCCAGCAGCGAGGCAGGGAATCGCTACGAGCAGTACTTC. Protein: CASSEAGNRYEQYF.

The rearrangement uses TRBV24-1 and TRBJ2-1, with D maybe TRBD2 (7 bases). The CDR3 consists of 15 residues. Between the trimmed V and J ends, which lost 3 bases and 4 bases, there was a span of 12 bases. Germline V gene lookup returns CDR1 KGHDR and CDR2 SFDVKD. CDR3 loop: CATSDRGAKYNEQFF. Here the CDR3 DNA reads TGTGCCACCAGTGATCGGGGGGCCAAGTACAATGAGCAGTTCTTC.

This clone was observed a single time. This chain joins TRBV5-1 and TRBJ1-2; possibly TRBD1 for D (6 bases). CDR3 length: 13 amino acids. V was clipped by 0 bases and J by 7 bases, with 10 bases between them. Germline CDR1 reads SGHRS; CDR2 reads YFSETQ. The chain's CDR3 is CASSLVQGSGYTF. For the CDR3, the DNA is TGCGCCAGCAGCTTGGTACAGGGCTCTGGCTACACCTTC.

The chain recombines TRBV9 with TRBJ1-2; D unclear. This CDR3 spans 11 amino acids. The germline CDR1 and CDR2 sequences are SGDLS and YYNGEE. Trimming took off 4 bases at V and 8 bases at J, with 9 bases between the two ends. CDR3 bases: TGTGCCAGCAGCCCCCTAGAGGGCTACACCTTC. This codes for CASSPLEGYTF. The full variable domain, completed using reference TRBV9 and TRBJ1-2, is DSGVTQTPKHLITATGQRVTLRCSPRSGDLSVYWYQQSLDQGLQFLIQYYNGEERAKGNILERFSAQQFPDLHSELNLSSLELGDSALYFCASSPLEGYTFGSGTRLTVV.

The rearrangement joins TRBV7-9 to TRBJ1-4, with 8 positions matching TRBD1. V shed 5 bases, J shed 6 bases, and the junction held 8 bases outside the gene matches. The length of the CDR3 is 15 residues. Looked up from germline, CDR1 is SEHNR and CDR2 is FQNEAQ (reference sequence). In DNA form, the CDR3 reads TGTGCCAGCAGCAGAGGCCAGGGGGCGGATGAAAAACTGTTTTTT. It encodes CASSRGQGADEKLFF. Filled out from reference TRBV7-9 and TRBJ1-4, the complete variable domain reads DTGVSQNPRHKITKRGQNVTFRCDPISEHNRLYWYRQTLGQGPEFLTYFQNEAQLEKSRLLSDRFSAERPKGSFSTLEIQRTEQGDSAMYLCASSRGQGADEKLFFGSGTQLSVL.

The chain carries TRBV27 and TRBJ2-5; 14 nucleotides match TRBD2. Germline assignment: CDR1 MNHEY and CDR2 SMNVEV (reference sequence). The CDR3 sequence is 15 residues long. V lost 8 bases, J lost 4 bases, and 6 bases stayed unmatched. CDR3 nucleotides: TGTGCCAGCCGACCAGGGACTAGCGGGAGAGAGACCCAGTACTTC. It specifies CASRPGTSGRETQYF.

CDR3 sequence: CASSLLGTVSYEQYF. CDR3 DNA sequence: TGTGCCAGCAGCTTACTCGGGACAGTCTCCTACGAGCAGTACTTC. The chain combines TRBV7-9 with TRBJ2-7; the match to TRBD1 covers 7 bases. J was trimmed by 0 bases and V by 2 bases; bases with no gene match: 4. This CDR3 spans 15 amino acids. Per the germline V gene, CDR1 is SEHNR and CDR2 is FQNEAQ (reference sequence).

The chain couples TRBV7-9 to TRBJ2-2; D call uncertain. Germline lookup yields CDR1 SEHNR and CDR2 FQNEAQ (reference sequence). This CDR3 spans 13 amino acids. Trimming cost V 5 bases and J 2 bases, with 6 bases left between them. The CDR3 sequence: CASSPVNTGELFF. DNA of the CDR3: TGTGCCAGCAGCCCGGTCAACACCGGGGAGCTGTTTTTT.

V is TRBV13 and J is TRBJ1-1; D is uncertain. Germline loops: CDR1 PRHDT, CDR2 FYEKMQ (reference sequence). The CDR3 consists of 14 residues. Trimming took off 0 bases at V and 0 bases at J, with 5 bases between the two ends. The CDR3 loop is CASSLGAMNTEAFF. For the CDR3, the DNA is TGTGCCAGCAGCTTAGGCGCGATGAACACTGAAGCTTTCTTT.

Here the CDR3 reads CAWSLNDGDTQYF. CDR3 sequence (DNA): TGTGCCTGGAGTCTAAACGACGGGGATACGCAGTATTTT. The J gene is TRBJ2-3, the V gene TRBV30; D is unresolved. Germline CDR1 is GTSNPN and CDR2 is SVGIG (reference sequence). Trimming removed 2 bases from V and 6 bases from J, with 12 bases in between. The CDR3 has 13 residues.

The chain has TRBV7-9 and TRBJ1-3; D is unresolved. Germline V gene lookup returns CDR1 SEHNR and CDR2 FQNEAQ (reference sequence). The CDR3 extends over 14 amino acids. V lost 4 bases and J 0 bases, leaving 7 bases between the germline ends. In DNA, the CDR3 is TGTGCCAGCAGCTCCGGGAACTCTGGAAACACCATATATTTT. Protein product: CASSSGNSGNTIYF.

This rearrangement joins TRBV7-9 to TRBJ2-1, with D perhaps TRBD1 (6 bases). V was cut by 6 bases and J by 1 base, with 10 bases left in between. Per germline, CDR1 SEHNR and CDR2 FQNEAQ (reference sequence). CDR3 length equals 14 residues. CDR3 sequence reads: CASRDRLSYNEQFF. The CDR3, as DNA: TGTGCCAGCAGGGACAGATTATCCTACAATGAGCAGTTCTTC.

This clone was detected once. The rearrangement joins TRBV3-1 (or the pseudogene TRBV3-2) to TRBJ2-1; TRBD1 aligns across 10 bases. V lost 6 bases to trimming and J lost 10 bases; unmatched junction nucleotides: 6. The CDR3 spans 13 residues. Germline V gene sequence: CDR1 LGHDT, CDR2 YNNKEL (reference sequence). CDR3 amino acids: CASSRQGAWEQFF. The CDR3 DNA sequence: TGTGCCAGCAGTCGACAGGGGGCTTGGGAGCAGTTCTTC.

The chain uses TRBV11-2 and TRBJ2-1, with D possibly TRBD2 on 6 matching bases. Germline lookup yields CDR1 SGHAT and CDR2 FQNNGV. The CDR3 is 14 amino acids. V shed 1 base and J shed 4 bases, with 8 bases lying between them. The CDR3 protein is CASSLAGAYNEQFF. CDR3 sequence (DNA): TGTGCCAGCAGCTTAGCGGGAGCTTACAATGAGCAGTTCTTC.

V usage is TRBV25-1 and J usage is TRBJ1-3; D not certain. Germline-derived CDR1 and CDR2 are MGHDK and SYGVNS. V shed 4 bases and J shed 4 bases, with 5 bases lying between them. The CDR3 has 12 residues. As DNA, the CDR3 is TGTGCCAGCAGTGGAGCGGGAAACACCATATATTTT. Protein product: CASSGAGNTIYF.

This chain links TRBV6-1 with TRBJ2-7; D is possibly TRBD2 (6 bases). Germline CDR1 is MNHNS and CDR2 is SASEGT. The CDR3 is 13 residues long. With 7 bases removed from V and 1 base from J, the gap between germline ends came to 11 bases. The CDR3 bases are TGTGCCAGCATGGCGGGATTTTCCTACGAGCAGTACTTC. This gives the protein CASMAGFSYEQYF.